This T cell receptor beta chain derives from a study of blood T cell repertoires in COVID-19. About the research overall: Researchers got acute and convalescent COVID-19 samples from the United States, Italy and Spain. In each case, the material was cDNA or gDNA derived from T cells, B-cell-depleted T cells, or PBMCs.

CDR1 is MNHEY, CDR2 SVGAGI, per germline. The CDR3 runs 13 residues. Trimming left V 5 bases short and J 2 bases short, with 8 bases between. Under the authors' procedure: Reference gene primer amplification gave nucleated cell count estimates. Using immunoSEQ multiplex PCR, the repertoire was profiled, and TCRdb retains in-frame clones only, with some absent. Clone size and the V and J calls come from that table; the DNA yielded D and trimming. Of a few hundred thousand clones listed, more than 80% were seen once; the top ten hold approximately 6.5%. V gene TRBV6-5 combines with J gene TRBJ2-3; D not certain. The source is a man in his late teens or twenties who had recovered from COVID-19. The sample was peripheral blood. DNA for the CDR3: TGTGCCAGCAGTCAGGCCAACACAGATACGCAGTATTTT. It translates to CASSQANTDTQYF.